The rows below give T cell receptor beta chains drawn from one sample of a study of T cells after yellow fever vaccination. TCRdb called the 5' RACE reads again in MiXCR, with one record for every CDR3 protein. The profile shows under 400,000 distinct CDR3 sequences, under 14% of them singletons. This specimen consisted of PBMCs, obtained on the day of the first yellow fever vaccination. Every receptor here comes from a man aged 18 to 30 who received the YFV17D yellow fever vaccine. Each CDR3 is given with its conserved first and last residue. A D gene is named only where the DNA matches it firmly. Size is omitted from some rows. Given values are once, few, many or a class for expanded clones.

TRBD2 | TRBJ2-1 | TRBV7-9 | many | CASSGGLAGATYNEQFF | TGTGCCAGCAGCGGGGGACTAGCGGGGGCCACCTACAATGAGCAGTTCTTC
. | TRBJ2-7 | TRBV6-2/TRBV6-3 | many | CASSISSYEQYF | TGTGCCAGCTCGATCTCGTCCTACGAGCAGTACTTC
. | TRBJ1-1 | TRBV25-1 | few | CASSEYGKNTEAFF | TGTGCCAGCAGTGAATACGGAAAGAACACTGAAGCTTTCTTT
TRBD2 | TRBJ2-1 | TRBV20-1 | few | CSASLPAGGTNEQFF | TGCAGTGCTAGCTTGCCAGCGGGGGGAACAAATGAGCAGTTCTTC
. | TRBJ2-7 | TRBV10-3 | . | CAISEPRGRDYEQYF | TGTGCCATCAGTGAGCCCCGGGGCAGGGACTACGAGCAGTACTTC
. | TRBJ2-1 | TRBV4-3 | . | CASSQFRDYNEQFF | TGCGCCAGCAGCCAATTCCGGGACTACAATGAGCAGTTCTTC
. | TRBJ2-5 | TRBV7-2 | few | CASSLEFGMGETQYF | TGTGCCAGCAGCTTAGAGTTTGGGATGGGAGAGACCCAGTACTTC
TRBD1 | TRBJ2-2 | TRBV5-1 | . | CASSLIQGIANTGELFF | TGCGCCAGCAGCTTGATACAGGGGATAGCGAACACCGGGGAGCTGTTTTTT
. | TRBJ2-1 | TRBV2 | many | CASRELGVTGNNEQFF | TGTGCCAGCAGAGAGTTGGGTGTAACAGGGAACAATGAGCAGTTCTTC
TRBD2 | TRBJ2-3 | TRBV5-6 | . | CASRLAGGFTDTQYF | TGTGCCAGCCGCCTAGCGGGGGGCTTCACAGATACGCAGTATTTT
. | TRBJ1-4 | TRBV20-1 | . | CSASGWANEKLFF | TGCAGTGCTTCAGGGTGGGCTAATGAAAAACTGTTTTTT
. | TRBJ1-5 | TRBV6-5 | few | CASSYRVHQPQHF | TGTGCCAGCAGTTACCGGGTACATCAGCCCCAGCATTTT
. | TRBJ2-1 | TRBV20-1 | . | CSAERGGPGNEQFF | TGCAGTGCCGAGAGGGGGGGGCCGGGGAATGAGCAGTTCTTC
. | TRBJ1-4 | TRBV6-5 | few | CASSYKGMGEKLFF | TGTGCCAGCAGTTACAAGGGGATGGGGGAAAAACTGTTTTTT
. | TRBJ2-4 | TRBV16 | few | CASSQFEGRVTKNIQYF | TGTGCCAGCAGCCAATTTGAGGGCCGGGTAACCAAAAACATTCAGTACTTC
TRBD2 | TRBJ2-3 | TRBV6-5 | many | CASSPLGGGTQYF | TGTGCCAGCAGCCCCTTGGGCGGGGGTACGCAGTATTTT
TRBD1 | TRBJ2-2 | TRBV7-3 | . | CASSLRGQGVNTGELFF | TGTGCCAGCAGCTTACGGGGACAGGGGGTGAACACCGGGGAGCTGTTTTTT
. | TRBJ2-5 | TRBV7-7 | . | CASSPSSQGETQYF | TGTGCTAGCAGCCCCTCTAGCCAAGGAGAGACCCAGTACTTC
. | TRBJ2-1 | TRBV5-4 | many | CASSLGPDNEQFF | TGTGCCAGCAGCTTGGGGCCCGACAATGAGCAGTTCTTC
TRBD1 | TRBJ1-1 | TRBV12-3/TRBV12-4 | . | CASSQQGAIEAFF | TGTGCCAGCAGTCAACAGGGGGCGATTGAAGCTTTCTTT
. | TRBJ2-5 | TRBV28 | few | CASSSSALETQYF | TGTGCCAGCAGTTCCTCAGCGTTGGAGACCCAGTACTTC
. | TRBJ1-5 | TRBV7-8 | . | CASSLKWGNQPQHF | TGTGCCAGCAGCTTAAAATGGGGGAATCAGCCCCAGCATTTT
. | TRBJ2-3 | TRBV5-1 | many | CASSFLTDTQYF | TGCGCCAGCAGCTTCCTCACAGATACGCAGTATTTT
TRBD1 | TRBJ2-2 | TRBV4-3 | . | CASSQFDRDLTGELFF | TGCGCCAGCAGCCAGTTCGACAGGGACCTCACCGGGGAGCTGTTTTTT
TRBD1 | TRBJ2-7 | TRBV7-2 | few | CASSFEGQGIYEQYF | TGTGCCAGCAGCTTTGAGGGACAGGGGATTTACGAGCAGTACTTC
TRBD2 | TRBJ2-1 | TRBV4-1 | few | CASSQVIAGGRGEQFF | TGCGCCAGCAGCCAAGTCATAGCGGGGGGCCGGGGTGAGCAGTTCTTC
. | TRBJ1-1 | TRBV6-2/TRBV6-3 | . | CASTYGGVGAFF | TGTGCCAGCACCTACGGCGGGGTCGGAGCTTTCTTT
. | TRBJ2-1 | TRBV7-2 | few | CASSPHRREQFF | TGTGCCAGCAGCCCTCACCGGCGTGAGCAGTTCTTC
TRBD2 | TRBJ2-2 | TRBV20-1 | . | CSASHSGPGGELFF | TGCAGTGCCTCCCATAGCGGGCCCGGCGGGGAGCTGTTTTTT
. | TRBJ1-6 | TRBV9 | . | CASSVGGDDNSPLHF | TGTGCCAGCAGCGTAGGGGGCGACGATAATTCACCCCTCCACTTT
. | TRBJ2-1 | TRBV7-9 | . | CASSSPGRGNEQFF | TGTGCCAGCAGCTCTCCGGGACGGGGAAATGAGCAGTTCTTC
TRBD1 | TRBJ1-1 | TRBV12-3/TRBV12-4 | few | CASSSGQLEAFF | TGTGCCAGCAGTTCGGGACAGCTTGAAGCTTTCTTT
TRBD1 | TRBJ1-1 | TRBV4-3 | . | CASSQDDWDREVWGNTEAFF | TGCGCCAGCAGCCAAGATGACTGGGACAGGGAGGTATGGGGGAACACTGAAGCTTTCTTT
TRBD2 | TRBJ2-5 | TRBV12-3/TRBV12-4 | . | CASSLVGGAPRGETQYF | TGTGCCAGCAGTTTGGTCGGGGGGGCCCCCCGGGGAGAGACCCAGTACTTC
TRBD2 | TRBJ2-5 | TRBV7-2 | many | CASSLVGGGLQETQYF | TGTGCCAGCAGCTTAGTAGGCGGGGGGCTCCAAGAGACCCAGTACTTC
TRBD1 | TRBJ2-3 | TRBV6-2/TRBV6-3 | . | CASRTIVRDRGSTDTQYF | TGTGCCAGCAGAACCATAGTCCGGGACAGGGGCTCAACAGATACGCAGTATTTT
. | TRBJ2-2 | TRBV9 | . | CASSVLGTYGELFF | TGTGCCAGCAGCGTATTAGGGACATACGGGGAGCTGTTTTTT
. | TRBJ2-7 | TRBV5-5 | . | CASSLELAQSYEQYF | TGTGCCAGCAGCTTGGAATTAGCGCAATCCTACGAGCAGTACTTC
. | TRBJ1-1 | TRBV6-2/TRBV6-3 | few | CASRKGNTEAFF | TGTGCCAGCAGAAAGGGGAACACTGAAGCTTTCTTT
TRBD2 | TRBJ2-1 | TRBV10-3 | many | CAITVGGGLVEQFF | TGTGCCATCACCGTTGGCGGGGGGCTCGTGGAGCAGTTCTTC
. | TRBJ2-5 | TRBV7-2 | many | CASSLGGGRETQYF | TGTGCCAGCAGCTTGGGGGGGGGGCGAGAGACCCAGTACTTC
TRBD1 | TRBJ1-5 | TRBV6-2/TRBV6-3 | . | CASSYLQGGSNQPQHF | TGTGCCAGCAGTTACCTCCAGGGGGGTAGCAATCAGCCCCAGCATTTT
TRBD1 | TRBJ1-1 | TRBV5-1 | . | CASGDTGGNTEAFF | TGCGCCAGCGGCGACACAGGGGGGAACACTGAAGCTTTCTTT
. | TRBJ1-2 | TRBV20-1 | few | CSAVGAAILNGYTF | TGCAGTGCCGTTGGAGCCGCGATACTAAATGGCTACACCTTC
. | TRBJ2-1 | TRBV29-1 | . | CSGFLGESIRLNEQFF | TGCAGCGGGTTTTTGGGGGAATCTATACGTCTCAATGAGCAGTTCTTC
TRBD1 | TRBJ1-1 | TRBV6-1 | few | CASRKTGGTEAFF | TGTGCCAGCAGGAAGACAGGGGGCACTGAAGCTTTCTTT
TRBD1 | TRBJ2-1 | TRBV5-1 | many | CASSQGRTGYDEQFF | TGCGCCAGCAGCCAAGGGAGGACAGGGTACGATGAGCAGTTCTTC
TRBD1 | TRBJ2-1 | TRBV7-9 | . | CASSRDSNEQFF | TGTGCCAGCAGCCGGGACAGCAATGAGCAGTTCTTC
. | TRBJ2-7 | TRBV12-3/TRBV12-4 | many | CASSLGSSYEQYF | TGCGCCAGCAGCTTGGGCAGCTCCTACGAGCAGTACTTC
TRBD1 | TRBJ2-1 | TRBV6-2/TRBV6-3 | few | CASSYGQGASYNEQFF | TGTGCCAGCAGTTACGGACAGGGGGCATCATACAATGAGCAGTTCTTC
. | TRBJ2-6 | TRBV10-3 | . | CAISERREISSGANVLTF | TGTGCCATCAGTGAGCGAAGGGAGATAAGCTCTGGGGCCAACGTCCTGACTTTC
. | TRBJ1-5 | TRBV7-2 | few | CATRVGGNQPQHF | TGTGCCACCAGGGTAGGGGGGAATCAGCCCCAGCATTTT
TRBD1 | TRBJ2-3 | TRBV5-1 | few | CASSLRTGEADTQYF | TGCGCCAGCAGCTTGCGGACAGGGGAGGCAGATACGCAGTATTTT
TRBD2 | TRBJ2-1 | TRBV14 | . | CASSQVGPSGTRQNEQFF | TGTGCCAGCAGCCAAGTGGGTCCATCCGGGACTAGGCAGAATGAGCAGTTCTTC
TRBD1 | TRBJ1-2 | TRBV6-2/TRBV6-3 | many | CASSQSSTGDSSYGYTF | TGTGCCAGCAGTCAATCATCGACAGGGGATTCCAGCTATGGCTACACCTTC
. | TRBJ1-5 | TRBV5-5 | many | CASSSYRDTLNQPQHF | TGTGCCAGCAGCTCATACCGGGACACCCTCAATCAGCCCCAGCATTTT
TRBD2 | TRBJ2-2 | TRBV20-1 | . | CSARPGLAYAGELFF | TGCAGTGCTCGGCCGGGACTAGCGTACGCCGGGGAGCTGTTTTTT
. | TRBJ2-4 | TRBV6-5 | . | CASSYSHKKGLAKNIQYF | TGTGCCAGCAGTTACTCACACAAGAAGGGATTGGCCAAAAACATTCAGTACTTC
TRBD1 | TRBJ1-1 | TRBV12-5 | . | CASGAGDRAATEAFF | TGTGCTAGTGGTGCCGGGGACAGGGCTGCCACTGAAGCTTTCTTT
TRBD1 | TRBJ1-1 | TRBV6-5 | . | CASSYIGQVEAFF | TGTGCCAGCAGTTACATAGGACAGGTTGAAGCTTTCTTT